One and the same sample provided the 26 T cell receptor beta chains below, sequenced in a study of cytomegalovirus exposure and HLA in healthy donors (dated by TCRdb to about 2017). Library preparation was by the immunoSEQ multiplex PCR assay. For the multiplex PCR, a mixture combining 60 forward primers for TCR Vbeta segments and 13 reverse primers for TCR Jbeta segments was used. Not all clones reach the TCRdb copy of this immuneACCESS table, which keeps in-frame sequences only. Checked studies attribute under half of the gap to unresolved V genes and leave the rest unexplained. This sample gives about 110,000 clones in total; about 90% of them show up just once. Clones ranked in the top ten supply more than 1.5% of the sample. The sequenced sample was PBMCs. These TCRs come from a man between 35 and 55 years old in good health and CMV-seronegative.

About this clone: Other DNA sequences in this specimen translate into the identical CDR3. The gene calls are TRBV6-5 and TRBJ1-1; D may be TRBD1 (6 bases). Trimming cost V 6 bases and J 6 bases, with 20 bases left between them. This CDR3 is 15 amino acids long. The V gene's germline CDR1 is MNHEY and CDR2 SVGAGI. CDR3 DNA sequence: TGTGCCAGCAGGGCAAACAGGGAAGCCGGCCCTGAAGCTTTCTTT. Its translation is CASRANREAGPEAFF.

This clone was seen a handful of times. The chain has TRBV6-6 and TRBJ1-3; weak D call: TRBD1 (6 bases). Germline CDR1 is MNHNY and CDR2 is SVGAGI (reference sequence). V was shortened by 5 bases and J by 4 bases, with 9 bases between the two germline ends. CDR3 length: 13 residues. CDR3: CASSPQGGNTIYF. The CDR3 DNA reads TGTGCCAGCAGTCCGCAGGGGGGAAACACCATATATTTT.

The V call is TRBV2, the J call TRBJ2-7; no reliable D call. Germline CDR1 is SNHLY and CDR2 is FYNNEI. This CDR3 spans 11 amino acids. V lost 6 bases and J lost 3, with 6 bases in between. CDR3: CASSVGYEQYF. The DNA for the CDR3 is TGTGCCAGCAGCGTCGGCTACGAGCAGTACTTC.

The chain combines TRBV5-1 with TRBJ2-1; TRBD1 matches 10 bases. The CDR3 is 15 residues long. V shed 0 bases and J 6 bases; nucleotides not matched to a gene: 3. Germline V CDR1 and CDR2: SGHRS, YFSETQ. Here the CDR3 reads CASSLEGTGVNEQFF. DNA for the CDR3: TGCGCCAGCAGCTTGGAGGGGACAGGGGTCAATGAGCAGTTCTTC.

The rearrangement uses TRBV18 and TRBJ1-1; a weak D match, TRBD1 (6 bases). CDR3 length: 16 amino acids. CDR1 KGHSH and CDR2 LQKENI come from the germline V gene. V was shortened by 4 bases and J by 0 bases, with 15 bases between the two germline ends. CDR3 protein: CASSLGQPEMNTEAFF. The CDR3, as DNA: TGTGCCAGCTCACTTGGACAGCCGGAAATGAACACTGAAGCTTTCTTT.

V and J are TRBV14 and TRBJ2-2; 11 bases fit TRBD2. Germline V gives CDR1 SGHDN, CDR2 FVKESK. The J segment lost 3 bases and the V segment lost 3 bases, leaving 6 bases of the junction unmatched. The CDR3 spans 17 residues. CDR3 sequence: CASSQVTSGAYTGELFF. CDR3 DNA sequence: TGTGCCAGCAGCCAGGTGACTAGCGGGGCTTACACCGGGGAGCTGTTTTTT.

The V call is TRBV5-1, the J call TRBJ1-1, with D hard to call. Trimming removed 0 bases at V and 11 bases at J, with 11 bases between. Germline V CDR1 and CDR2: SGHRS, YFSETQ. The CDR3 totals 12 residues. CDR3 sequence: CASSLGGTSAFF. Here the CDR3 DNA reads TGCGCCAGCAGCTTGGGCGGCACTTCGGCTTTCTTT.

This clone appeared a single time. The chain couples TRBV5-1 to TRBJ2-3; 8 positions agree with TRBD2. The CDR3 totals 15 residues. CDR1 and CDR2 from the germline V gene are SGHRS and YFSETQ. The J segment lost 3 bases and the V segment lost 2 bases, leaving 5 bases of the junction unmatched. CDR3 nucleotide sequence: TGCGCCAGCAGCTTAAGCGGGGGATCAACAGATACGCAGTATTTT. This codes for CASSLSGGSTDTQYF. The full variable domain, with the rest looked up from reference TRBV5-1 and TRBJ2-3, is KAGVTQTPRYLIKTRGQQVTLSCSPISGHRSVSWYQQTPGQGLQFLFEYFSETQRNKGNFPGRFSGRQFSNSRSEMNVSTLELGDSALYLCASSLSGGSTDTQYFGPGTRLTVL.

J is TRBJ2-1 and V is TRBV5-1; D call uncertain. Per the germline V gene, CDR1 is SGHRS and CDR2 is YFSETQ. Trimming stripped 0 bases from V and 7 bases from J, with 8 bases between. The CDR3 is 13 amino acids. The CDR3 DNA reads TGCGCCAGCAGCTTGGTTGCAGAAAATGAGCAGTTCTTC. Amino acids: CASSLVAENEQFF.

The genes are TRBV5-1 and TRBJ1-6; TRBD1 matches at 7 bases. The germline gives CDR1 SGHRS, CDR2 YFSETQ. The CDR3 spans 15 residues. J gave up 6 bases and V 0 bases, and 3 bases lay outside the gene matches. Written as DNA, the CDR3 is TGCGCCAGCAGCTTGGAGGGGGCATTTAATTCACCCCTCCACTTT. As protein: CASSLEGAFNSPLHF.

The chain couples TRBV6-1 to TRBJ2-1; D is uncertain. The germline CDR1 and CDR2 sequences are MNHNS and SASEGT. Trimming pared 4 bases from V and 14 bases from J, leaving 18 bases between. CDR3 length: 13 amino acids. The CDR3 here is CASSVRLAAEEFF. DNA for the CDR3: TGTGCCAGCAGTGTTAGGTTGGCGGCGGAAGAGTTCTTC.

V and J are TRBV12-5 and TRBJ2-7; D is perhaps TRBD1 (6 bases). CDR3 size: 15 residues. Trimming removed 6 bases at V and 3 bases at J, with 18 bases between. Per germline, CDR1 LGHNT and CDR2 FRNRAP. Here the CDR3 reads CASGIRQDVNYEQYF. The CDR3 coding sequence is TGTGCTAGTGGCATTCGACAGGACGTCAACTACGAGCAGTACTTC.

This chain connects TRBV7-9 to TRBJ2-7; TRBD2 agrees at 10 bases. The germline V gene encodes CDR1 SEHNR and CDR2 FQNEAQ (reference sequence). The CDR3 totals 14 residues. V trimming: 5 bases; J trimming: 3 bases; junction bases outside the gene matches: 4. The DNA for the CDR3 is TGTGCCAGCAGCGACAGGACTAGCGGCTACGAGCAGTACTTC. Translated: CASSDRTSGYEQYF.

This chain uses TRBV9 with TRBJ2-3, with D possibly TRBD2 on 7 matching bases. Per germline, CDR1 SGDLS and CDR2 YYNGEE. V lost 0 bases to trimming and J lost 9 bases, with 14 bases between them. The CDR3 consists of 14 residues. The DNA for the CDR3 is TGTGCCAGCAGCGTAGAGGGAAGGGGGGGAACGCAGTATTTT. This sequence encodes CASSVEGRGGTQYF.

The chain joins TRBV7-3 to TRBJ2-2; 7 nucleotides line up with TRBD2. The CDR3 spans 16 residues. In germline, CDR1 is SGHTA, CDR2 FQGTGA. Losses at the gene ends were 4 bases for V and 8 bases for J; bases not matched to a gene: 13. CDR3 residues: CASSSSGAPFGGELFF. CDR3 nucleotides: TGTGCCAGCAGCTCCAGCGGGGCCCCCTTCGGTGGGGAGCTGTTTTTT.

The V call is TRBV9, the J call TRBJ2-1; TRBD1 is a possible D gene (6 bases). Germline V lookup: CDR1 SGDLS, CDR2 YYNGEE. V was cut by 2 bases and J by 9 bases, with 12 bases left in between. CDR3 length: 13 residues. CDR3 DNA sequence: TGTGCCAGCAGCGTTTACTCAGGGGCTGAGCAGTTCTTC. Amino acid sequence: CASSVYSGAEQFF.

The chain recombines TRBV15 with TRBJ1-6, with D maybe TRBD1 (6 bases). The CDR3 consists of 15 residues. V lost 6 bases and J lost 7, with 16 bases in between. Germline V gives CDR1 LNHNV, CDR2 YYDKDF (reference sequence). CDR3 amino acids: CATRDEKGENSPLHF. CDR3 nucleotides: TGTGCCACCAGAGATGAAAAGGGGGAAAATTCACCCCTCCACTTT.

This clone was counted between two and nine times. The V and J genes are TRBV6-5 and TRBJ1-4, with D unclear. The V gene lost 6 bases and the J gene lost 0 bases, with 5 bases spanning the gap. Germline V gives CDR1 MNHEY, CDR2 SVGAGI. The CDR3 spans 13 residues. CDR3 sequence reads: CASRAPTNEKLFF. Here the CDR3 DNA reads TGTGCCAGCAGAGCACCAACTAATGAAAAACTGTTTTTT.

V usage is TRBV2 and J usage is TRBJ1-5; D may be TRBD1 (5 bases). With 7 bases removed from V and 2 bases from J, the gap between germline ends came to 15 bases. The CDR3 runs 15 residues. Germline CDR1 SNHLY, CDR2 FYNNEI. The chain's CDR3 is CASMGPGLGNQPQHF. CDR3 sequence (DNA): TGTGCCAGCATGGGCCCAGGGCTTGGCAATCAGCCCCAGCATTTT. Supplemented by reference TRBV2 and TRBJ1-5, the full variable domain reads EPEVTQTPSHQVTQMGQEVILRCVPISNHLYFYWYRQILGQKVEFLVSFYNNEISEKSEIFDDQFSVERPDGSNFTLKIRSTKLEDSAMYFCASMGPGLGNQPQHFGDGTRLSIL.

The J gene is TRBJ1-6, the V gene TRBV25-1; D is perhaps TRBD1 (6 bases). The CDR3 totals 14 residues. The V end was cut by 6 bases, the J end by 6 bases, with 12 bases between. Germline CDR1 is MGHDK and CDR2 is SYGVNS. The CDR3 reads CASSPTGVNSPLHF. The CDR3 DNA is TGTGCCAGCAGCCCGACAGGTGTTAATTCACCCCTCCACTTT.

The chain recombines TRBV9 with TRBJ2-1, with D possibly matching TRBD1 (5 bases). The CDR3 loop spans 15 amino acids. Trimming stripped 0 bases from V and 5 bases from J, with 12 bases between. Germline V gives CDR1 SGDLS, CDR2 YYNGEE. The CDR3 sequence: CASSVGDPGNNEQFF. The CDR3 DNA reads TGTGCCAGCAGCGTAGGTGACCCAGGGAACAATGAGCAGTTCTTC.

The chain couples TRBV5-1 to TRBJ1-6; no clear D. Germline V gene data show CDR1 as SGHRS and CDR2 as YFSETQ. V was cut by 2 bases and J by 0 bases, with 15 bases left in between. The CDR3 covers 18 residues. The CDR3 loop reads CASSFTQPGSSYNSPLHF. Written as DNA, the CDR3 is TGCGCCAGCAGCTTTACCCAGCCGGGGAGCTCCTATAATTCACCCCTCCACTTT. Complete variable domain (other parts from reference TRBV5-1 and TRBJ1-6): KAGVTQTPRYLIKTRGQQVTLSCSPISGHRSVSWYQQTPGQGLQFLFEYFSETQRNKGNFPGRFSGRQFSNSRSEMNVSTLELGDSALYLCASSFTQPGSSYNSPLHFGNGTRLTVT.

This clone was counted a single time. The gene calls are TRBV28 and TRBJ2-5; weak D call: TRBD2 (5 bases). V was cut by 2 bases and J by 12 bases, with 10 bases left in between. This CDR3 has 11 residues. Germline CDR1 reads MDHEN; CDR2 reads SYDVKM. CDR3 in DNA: TGTGCCAGCAGTTTAGAGGAGGATGAGTACTTC. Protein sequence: CASSLEEDEYF.

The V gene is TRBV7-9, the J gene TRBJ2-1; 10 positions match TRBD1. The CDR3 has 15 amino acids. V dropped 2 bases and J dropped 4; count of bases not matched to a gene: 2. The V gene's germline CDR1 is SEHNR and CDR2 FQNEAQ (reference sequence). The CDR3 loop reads CASSLKGQGYNEQFF. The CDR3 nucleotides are TGTGCCAGCAGCTTAAAGGGACAGGGGTACAATGAGCAGTTCTTC.

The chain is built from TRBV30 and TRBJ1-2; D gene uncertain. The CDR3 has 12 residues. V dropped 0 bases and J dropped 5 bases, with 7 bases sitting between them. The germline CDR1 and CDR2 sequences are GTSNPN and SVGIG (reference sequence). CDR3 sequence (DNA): TGTGCCTGGAGTGTTGGAGGTTATGGCTACACCTTC. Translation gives CAWSVGGYGYTF.

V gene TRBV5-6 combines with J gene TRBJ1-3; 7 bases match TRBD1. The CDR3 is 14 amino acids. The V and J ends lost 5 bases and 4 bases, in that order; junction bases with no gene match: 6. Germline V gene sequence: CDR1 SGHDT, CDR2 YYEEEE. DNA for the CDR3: TGTGCCAGCAGAGAAGACAGGGCCGGAAACACCATATATTTT. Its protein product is CASREDRAGNTIYF.